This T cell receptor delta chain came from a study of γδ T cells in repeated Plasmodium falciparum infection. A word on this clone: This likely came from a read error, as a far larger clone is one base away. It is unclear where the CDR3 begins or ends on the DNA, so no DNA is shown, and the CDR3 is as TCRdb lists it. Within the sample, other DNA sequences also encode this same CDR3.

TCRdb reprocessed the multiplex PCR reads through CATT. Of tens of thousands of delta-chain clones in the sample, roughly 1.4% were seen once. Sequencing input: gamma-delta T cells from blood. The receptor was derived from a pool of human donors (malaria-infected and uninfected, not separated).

The CDR3 region is CACDTVGGGSLKLIF. J is TRDJ1 and V is TRDV2; TRDD3 was called by the table and not checked on the DNA. Counting both end residues, the CDR3 totals 15 amino acids. CDR1 and CDR2 (germline): GEAIGNYY, EKD.